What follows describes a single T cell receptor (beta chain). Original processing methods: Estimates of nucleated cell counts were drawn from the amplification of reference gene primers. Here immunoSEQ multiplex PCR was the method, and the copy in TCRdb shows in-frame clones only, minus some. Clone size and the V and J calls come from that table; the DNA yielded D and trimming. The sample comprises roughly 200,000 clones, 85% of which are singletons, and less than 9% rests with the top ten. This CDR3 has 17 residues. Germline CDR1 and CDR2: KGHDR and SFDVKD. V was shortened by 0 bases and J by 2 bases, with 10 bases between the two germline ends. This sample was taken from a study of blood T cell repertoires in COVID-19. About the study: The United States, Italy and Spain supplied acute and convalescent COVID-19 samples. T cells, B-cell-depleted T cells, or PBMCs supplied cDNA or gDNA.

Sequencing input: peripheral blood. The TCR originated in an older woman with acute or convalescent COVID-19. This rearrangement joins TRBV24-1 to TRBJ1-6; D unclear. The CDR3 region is CATSDLNQLPYNSPLHF. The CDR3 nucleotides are TGTGCCACCAGTGATTTGAATCAGTTACCCTATAATTCACCCCTCCACTTT.